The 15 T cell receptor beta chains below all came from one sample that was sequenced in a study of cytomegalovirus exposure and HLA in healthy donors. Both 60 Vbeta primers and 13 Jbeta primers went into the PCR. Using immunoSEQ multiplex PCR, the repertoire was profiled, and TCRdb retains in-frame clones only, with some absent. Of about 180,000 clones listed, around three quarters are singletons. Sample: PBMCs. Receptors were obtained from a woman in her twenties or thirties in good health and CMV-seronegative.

The CDR3 nucleotides read TGTGCCTGGAGATCAACAGGGGGCGCCCAAGAGACCCAGTACTTC. Translating it yields CAWRSTGGAQETQYF. This rearrangement joins TRBV30 to TRBJ2-5, with TRBD1 identical over 9 bases. Germline CDR1 GTSNPN, CDR2 SVGIG (reference sequence). V lost 3 bases and J lost 1; bases outside the gene matches: 6. This CDR3 is built from 15 residues.

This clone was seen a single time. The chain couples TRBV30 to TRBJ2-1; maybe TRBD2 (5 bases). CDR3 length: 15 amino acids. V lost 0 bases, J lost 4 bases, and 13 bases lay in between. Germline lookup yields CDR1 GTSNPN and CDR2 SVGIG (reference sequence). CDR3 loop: CAWSVDRGYYNEQFF. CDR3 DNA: TGTGCCTGGAGTGTAGACCGGGGTTATTACAATGAGCAGTTCTTC. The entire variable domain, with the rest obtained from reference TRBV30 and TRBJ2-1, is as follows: SQTIHQWPATLVQPVGSPLSLECTVEGTSNPNLYWYRQAAGRGLQLLFYSVGIGQISSEVPQNLSASRPQDRQFILSSKKLLLSDSGFYLCAWSVDRGYYNEQFFGPGTRLTVL.

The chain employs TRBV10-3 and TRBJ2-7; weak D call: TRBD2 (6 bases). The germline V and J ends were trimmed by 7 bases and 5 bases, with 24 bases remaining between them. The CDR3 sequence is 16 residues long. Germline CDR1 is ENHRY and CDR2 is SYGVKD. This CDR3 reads CAITRGIAGGIDEQYF. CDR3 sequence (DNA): TGTGCCATCACCCGAGGTATAGCCGGCGGGATCGACGAGCAGTACTTC.

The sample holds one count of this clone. Here the CDR3 reads CASSFPGREAFF. The CDR3 region has the DNA TGTGCCAGCAGCTTCCCAGGGAGGGAAGCTTTCTTT. V and J are TRBV7-3 and TRBJ1-1, with D possibly matching TRBD1 (5 bases). Germline CDR1 is SGHTA and CDR2 is FQGTGA. V was cut by 3 bases and J by 8 bases, with 10 bases left in between. The CDR3 has 12 amino acids. The whole variable domain, filled in from reference TRBV7-3 and TRBJ1-1, reads GAGVSQTPSNKVTEKGKYVELRCDPISGHTALYWYRQSLGQGPEFLIYFQGTGAADDSGLPNDRFFAVRPEGSVSTLKIQRTERGDSAVYLCASSFPGREAFFGQGTRLTVV.

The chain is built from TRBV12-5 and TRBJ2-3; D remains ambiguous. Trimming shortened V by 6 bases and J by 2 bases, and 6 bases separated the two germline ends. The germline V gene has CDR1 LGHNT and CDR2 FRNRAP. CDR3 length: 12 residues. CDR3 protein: CASGFPTDTQYF. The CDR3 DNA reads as TGTGCTAGTGGCTTCCCCACAGATACGCAGTATTTT.

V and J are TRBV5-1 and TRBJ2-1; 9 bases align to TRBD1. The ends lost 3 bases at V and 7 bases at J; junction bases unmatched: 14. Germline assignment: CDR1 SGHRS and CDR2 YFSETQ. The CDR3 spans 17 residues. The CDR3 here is CASSWGLRDRVVNEQFF. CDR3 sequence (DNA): TGCGCCAGCAGCTGGGGCTTACGGGACAGGGTTGTGAATGAGCAGTTCTTC.

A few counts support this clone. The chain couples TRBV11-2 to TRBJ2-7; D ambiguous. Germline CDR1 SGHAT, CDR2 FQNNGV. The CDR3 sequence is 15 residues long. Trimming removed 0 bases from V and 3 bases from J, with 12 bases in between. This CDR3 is CASSLDPSPRYEQYF. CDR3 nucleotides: TGTGCCAGCAGCTTAGATCCCTCCCCCCGCTACGAGCAGTACTTC.

DNA for the CDR3: TGCAGCGGCCTGGGACTAGCCCTCTCAGATACGCAGTATTTT. As protein: CSGLGLALSDTQYF. V and J are TRBV29-1 and TRBJ2-3, with 9 bases aligning to TRBD2. Unmatched junction bases numbered 9, after V lost 7 bases and J lost 4 bases. The CDR3 is 14 amino acids. Germline V CDR1 and CDR2: SQVTM, ANQGSEA.

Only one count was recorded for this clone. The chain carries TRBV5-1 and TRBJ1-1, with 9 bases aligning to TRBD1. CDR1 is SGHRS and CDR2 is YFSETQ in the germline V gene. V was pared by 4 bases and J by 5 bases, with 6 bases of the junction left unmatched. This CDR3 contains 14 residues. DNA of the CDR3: TGCGCCAGCAGCGCGACAGGGGGTGGTACTGAAGCTTTCTTT. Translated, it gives CASSATGGGTEAFF.

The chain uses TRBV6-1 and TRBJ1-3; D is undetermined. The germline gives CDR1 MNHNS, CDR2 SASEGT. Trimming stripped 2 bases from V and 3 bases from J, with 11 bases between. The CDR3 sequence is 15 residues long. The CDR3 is CASSERMNSGNTIYF. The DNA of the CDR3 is TGTGCCAGCAGTGAAAGGATGAACAGTGGAAACACCATATATTTT.

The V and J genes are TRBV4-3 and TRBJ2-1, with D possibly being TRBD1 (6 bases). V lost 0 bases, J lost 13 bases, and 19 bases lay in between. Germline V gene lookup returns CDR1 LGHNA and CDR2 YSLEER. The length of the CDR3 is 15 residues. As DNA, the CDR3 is TGCGCCAGCAGCCAAGAAAGACATACAGGGTCTTCACAGTTCTTC. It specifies CASSQERHTGSSQFF.

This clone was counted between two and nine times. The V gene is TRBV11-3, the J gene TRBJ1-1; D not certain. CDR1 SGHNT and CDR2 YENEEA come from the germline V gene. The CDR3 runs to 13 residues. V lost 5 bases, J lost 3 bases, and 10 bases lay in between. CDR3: CASSMTPDTEAFF. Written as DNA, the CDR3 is TGTGCCAGCAGCATGACACCTGACACTGAAGCTTTCTTT.

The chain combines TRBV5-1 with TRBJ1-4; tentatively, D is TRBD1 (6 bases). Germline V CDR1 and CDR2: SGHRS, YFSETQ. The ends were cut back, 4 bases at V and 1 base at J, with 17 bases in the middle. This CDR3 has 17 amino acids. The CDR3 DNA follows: TGCGCCAGCAGCCCCTTAGGGGGGGAACGAACTAATGAAAAACTGTTTTTT. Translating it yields CASSPLGGERTNEKLFF.

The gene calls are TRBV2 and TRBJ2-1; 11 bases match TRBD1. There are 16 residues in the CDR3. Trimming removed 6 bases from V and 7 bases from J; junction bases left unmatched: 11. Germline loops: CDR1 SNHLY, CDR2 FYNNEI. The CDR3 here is CASRGLRTGGENEQFF. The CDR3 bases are TGTGCCAGCAGGGGGTTGAGGACAGGGGGCGAAAATGAGCAGTTCTTC. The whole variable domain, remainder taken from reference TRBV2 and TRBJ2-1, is EPEVTQTPSHQVTQMGQEVILRCVPISNHLYFYWYRQILGQKVEFLVSFYNNEISEKSEIFDDQFSVERPDGSNFTLKIRSTKLEDSAMYFCASRGLRTGGENEQFFGPGTRLTVL.

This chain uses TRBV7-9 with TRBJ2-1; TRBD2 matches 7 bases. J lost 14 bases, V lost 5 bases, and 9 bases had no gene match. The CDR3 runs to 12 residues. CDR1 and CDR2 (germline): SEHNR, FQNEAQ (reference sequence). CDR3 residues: CASSQGGGMEFF. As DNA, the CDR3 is TGTGCCAGCAGCCAAGGCGGGGGTATGGAGTTCTTC.